This record covers a single T cell receptor (beta chain). The entry originates in a study of blood T cell repertoires in COVID-19. Overall study: Samples of COVID-19 (acute and convalescent) were obtained from the United States, Italy and Spain. T cells, B-cell-depleted T cells, or PBMCs supplied cDNA or gDNA.

As originally analysed: Amplification of reference gene primers provided the estimated nucleated cell counts. Data came from immunoSEQ multiplex PCR; TCRdb stores just in-frame clones and leaves some out. V and J calls and clone size are as listed in that table; D and trimming were resolved from the DNA. The repertoire has 90,000 to 120,000 clones, 89% of them found once; the top ten carry 4.5% to 6%. The ends lost 6 bases at V and 4 bases at J; junction bases unmatched: 5. The V gene's germline CDR1 is LNHDA and CDR2 SQIVND (reference sequence). The CDR3 is made up of 14 amino acids. This TCR derives from a man aged 35-49 years with active or convalescent COVID-19. The chain carries TRBV19 and TRBJ2-5, with 10 bases that match TRBD2. The sample taken for sequencing was peripheral blood. The DNA for the CDR3 is TGTGCCAGTAGAGCGGGAGGGCCGTCAGAGACCCAGTACTTC. This sequence encodes CASRAGGPSETQYF.